The text below deals with one T cell receptor beta chain. What it recognizes is unknown. After constant-region reverse-primer amplification, full-length variable regions underwent semi-nested PCR with Nested Universal Primer A. TCRdb reprocessed the 5' RACE reads with MiXCR, giving one entry per CDR3 protein. The data hold approximately 42,000 distinct CDR3 sequences, with 29% observed a single time. General study points: Tumor-infiltrating Treg TCR alpha and beta sequences overlapped most with tumor naive CD4+ T cells, then blood naive. The larger-cohort validation was restricted to a single TCR beta V-J rearrangement rather than whole repertoires.

Memory CD4+ T cells were sorted as CD4+CD45RO+CD25- cells. The sample was memory CD4+ T cells sorted from a lymph node. The subset: memory CD4+ T cells, CD4+CD45RO+CD25-. The sequence was collected from a female donor with breast cancer.

The CDR3 loop reads CASQEGGGNTEAFF. The CDR3, as DNA: TGTGCCAGCCAGGAGGGGGGAGGAAACACTGAAGCTTTCTTT. This chain uses TRBV6-6 with TRBJ1-1, with a tentative D call TRBD1 (6 bases). Germline loops: CDR1 MNHNY, CDR2 SVGAGI (reference sequence). CDR3 length equals 14 residues. The V end lost 8 bases, the J end lost 2 bases, and 15 bases lay between the germline ends.